This T cell receptor beta chain was found in a study of naive and memory T cell subsets. For this clonotype: The antigen is not known.

Four PCR rounds used nested alpha and beta constant region primers plus the SP2 primer. MiXCR, run by TCRdb on the UMI-ligation and nested PCR reads, gives a single entry per CDR3 protein. The top ten clones hold approximately 3.1% of a sample with about 30,000 distinct CDR3 sequences, approximately 6.7% of them seen once. Whole-study findings and limits: The RNA method is potentially sensitive to activation and differentiation changes.

The germline CDR1 and CDR2 sequences are SEHNR and FQNEAQ (reference sequence). The CDR3 has 15 amino acids. Trimming cost V 3 bases and J 1 base; bases outside gene matches: 2. Treatment of the sample: skin biopsy from PPD injection site in Mantoux-positive individual. TCR cDNA received a 3' ligated oligonucleotide that carried a UMI. The input for sequencing was skin, taken from a tuberculin skin test site. The chain uses TRBV7-9 and TRBJ1-5; 8 nucleotides line up with TRBD1. The clonotype originates from an adult in good health. The CDR3 here is CASSFGQGSNQPQHF. The CDR3 DNA reads as TGTGCCAGCAGCTTTGGACAGGGAAGCAATCAGCCCCAGCATTTT.